Sequencing of this TCR beta chain was carried out in a study of CD8+ T cells in alopecia areata. Study-wide context: The drug, oral tofacitinib, was given to treated patients at 5 to 10 mg twice daily. General study points: Tofacitinib significantly reduced both scalp clonality and expanded CD8+ clones among the top 100.

Noted treatment: oral pan-JAK inhibitor, 5-10 mg twice daily. After isolation, RNA underwent reverse transcription to generate cDNA as the sequencing template. The data were produced by immunoSEQ multiplex PCR, yet TCRdb's version contains in-frame clones alone and is incomplete. The table shows 200,000 or so clones, with roughly two fifths occurring only once. V shed 0 bases, J shed 4 bases, and the junction held 4 bases outside the gene matches. The CDR3 contains 16 residues. Germline loops: CDR1 LGHNA, CDR2 YNFKEQ. This clone was counted between two and nine times. The target antigen is unknown. This receptor was obtained from a human donor with alopecia areata. Sequences were derived from CD4+ T cells sorted from blood, sampled at roughly week 30, from a patient treated with tofacitinib. V is TRBV4-2 and J is TRBJ2-2; 8 bases line up with TRBD2. CDR3 sequence: CASSQEAREVTGELFF. Here the CDR3 DNA reads TGTGCCAGCAGCCAAGAGGCGCGGGAGGTCACCGGGGAGCTGTTTTTT.